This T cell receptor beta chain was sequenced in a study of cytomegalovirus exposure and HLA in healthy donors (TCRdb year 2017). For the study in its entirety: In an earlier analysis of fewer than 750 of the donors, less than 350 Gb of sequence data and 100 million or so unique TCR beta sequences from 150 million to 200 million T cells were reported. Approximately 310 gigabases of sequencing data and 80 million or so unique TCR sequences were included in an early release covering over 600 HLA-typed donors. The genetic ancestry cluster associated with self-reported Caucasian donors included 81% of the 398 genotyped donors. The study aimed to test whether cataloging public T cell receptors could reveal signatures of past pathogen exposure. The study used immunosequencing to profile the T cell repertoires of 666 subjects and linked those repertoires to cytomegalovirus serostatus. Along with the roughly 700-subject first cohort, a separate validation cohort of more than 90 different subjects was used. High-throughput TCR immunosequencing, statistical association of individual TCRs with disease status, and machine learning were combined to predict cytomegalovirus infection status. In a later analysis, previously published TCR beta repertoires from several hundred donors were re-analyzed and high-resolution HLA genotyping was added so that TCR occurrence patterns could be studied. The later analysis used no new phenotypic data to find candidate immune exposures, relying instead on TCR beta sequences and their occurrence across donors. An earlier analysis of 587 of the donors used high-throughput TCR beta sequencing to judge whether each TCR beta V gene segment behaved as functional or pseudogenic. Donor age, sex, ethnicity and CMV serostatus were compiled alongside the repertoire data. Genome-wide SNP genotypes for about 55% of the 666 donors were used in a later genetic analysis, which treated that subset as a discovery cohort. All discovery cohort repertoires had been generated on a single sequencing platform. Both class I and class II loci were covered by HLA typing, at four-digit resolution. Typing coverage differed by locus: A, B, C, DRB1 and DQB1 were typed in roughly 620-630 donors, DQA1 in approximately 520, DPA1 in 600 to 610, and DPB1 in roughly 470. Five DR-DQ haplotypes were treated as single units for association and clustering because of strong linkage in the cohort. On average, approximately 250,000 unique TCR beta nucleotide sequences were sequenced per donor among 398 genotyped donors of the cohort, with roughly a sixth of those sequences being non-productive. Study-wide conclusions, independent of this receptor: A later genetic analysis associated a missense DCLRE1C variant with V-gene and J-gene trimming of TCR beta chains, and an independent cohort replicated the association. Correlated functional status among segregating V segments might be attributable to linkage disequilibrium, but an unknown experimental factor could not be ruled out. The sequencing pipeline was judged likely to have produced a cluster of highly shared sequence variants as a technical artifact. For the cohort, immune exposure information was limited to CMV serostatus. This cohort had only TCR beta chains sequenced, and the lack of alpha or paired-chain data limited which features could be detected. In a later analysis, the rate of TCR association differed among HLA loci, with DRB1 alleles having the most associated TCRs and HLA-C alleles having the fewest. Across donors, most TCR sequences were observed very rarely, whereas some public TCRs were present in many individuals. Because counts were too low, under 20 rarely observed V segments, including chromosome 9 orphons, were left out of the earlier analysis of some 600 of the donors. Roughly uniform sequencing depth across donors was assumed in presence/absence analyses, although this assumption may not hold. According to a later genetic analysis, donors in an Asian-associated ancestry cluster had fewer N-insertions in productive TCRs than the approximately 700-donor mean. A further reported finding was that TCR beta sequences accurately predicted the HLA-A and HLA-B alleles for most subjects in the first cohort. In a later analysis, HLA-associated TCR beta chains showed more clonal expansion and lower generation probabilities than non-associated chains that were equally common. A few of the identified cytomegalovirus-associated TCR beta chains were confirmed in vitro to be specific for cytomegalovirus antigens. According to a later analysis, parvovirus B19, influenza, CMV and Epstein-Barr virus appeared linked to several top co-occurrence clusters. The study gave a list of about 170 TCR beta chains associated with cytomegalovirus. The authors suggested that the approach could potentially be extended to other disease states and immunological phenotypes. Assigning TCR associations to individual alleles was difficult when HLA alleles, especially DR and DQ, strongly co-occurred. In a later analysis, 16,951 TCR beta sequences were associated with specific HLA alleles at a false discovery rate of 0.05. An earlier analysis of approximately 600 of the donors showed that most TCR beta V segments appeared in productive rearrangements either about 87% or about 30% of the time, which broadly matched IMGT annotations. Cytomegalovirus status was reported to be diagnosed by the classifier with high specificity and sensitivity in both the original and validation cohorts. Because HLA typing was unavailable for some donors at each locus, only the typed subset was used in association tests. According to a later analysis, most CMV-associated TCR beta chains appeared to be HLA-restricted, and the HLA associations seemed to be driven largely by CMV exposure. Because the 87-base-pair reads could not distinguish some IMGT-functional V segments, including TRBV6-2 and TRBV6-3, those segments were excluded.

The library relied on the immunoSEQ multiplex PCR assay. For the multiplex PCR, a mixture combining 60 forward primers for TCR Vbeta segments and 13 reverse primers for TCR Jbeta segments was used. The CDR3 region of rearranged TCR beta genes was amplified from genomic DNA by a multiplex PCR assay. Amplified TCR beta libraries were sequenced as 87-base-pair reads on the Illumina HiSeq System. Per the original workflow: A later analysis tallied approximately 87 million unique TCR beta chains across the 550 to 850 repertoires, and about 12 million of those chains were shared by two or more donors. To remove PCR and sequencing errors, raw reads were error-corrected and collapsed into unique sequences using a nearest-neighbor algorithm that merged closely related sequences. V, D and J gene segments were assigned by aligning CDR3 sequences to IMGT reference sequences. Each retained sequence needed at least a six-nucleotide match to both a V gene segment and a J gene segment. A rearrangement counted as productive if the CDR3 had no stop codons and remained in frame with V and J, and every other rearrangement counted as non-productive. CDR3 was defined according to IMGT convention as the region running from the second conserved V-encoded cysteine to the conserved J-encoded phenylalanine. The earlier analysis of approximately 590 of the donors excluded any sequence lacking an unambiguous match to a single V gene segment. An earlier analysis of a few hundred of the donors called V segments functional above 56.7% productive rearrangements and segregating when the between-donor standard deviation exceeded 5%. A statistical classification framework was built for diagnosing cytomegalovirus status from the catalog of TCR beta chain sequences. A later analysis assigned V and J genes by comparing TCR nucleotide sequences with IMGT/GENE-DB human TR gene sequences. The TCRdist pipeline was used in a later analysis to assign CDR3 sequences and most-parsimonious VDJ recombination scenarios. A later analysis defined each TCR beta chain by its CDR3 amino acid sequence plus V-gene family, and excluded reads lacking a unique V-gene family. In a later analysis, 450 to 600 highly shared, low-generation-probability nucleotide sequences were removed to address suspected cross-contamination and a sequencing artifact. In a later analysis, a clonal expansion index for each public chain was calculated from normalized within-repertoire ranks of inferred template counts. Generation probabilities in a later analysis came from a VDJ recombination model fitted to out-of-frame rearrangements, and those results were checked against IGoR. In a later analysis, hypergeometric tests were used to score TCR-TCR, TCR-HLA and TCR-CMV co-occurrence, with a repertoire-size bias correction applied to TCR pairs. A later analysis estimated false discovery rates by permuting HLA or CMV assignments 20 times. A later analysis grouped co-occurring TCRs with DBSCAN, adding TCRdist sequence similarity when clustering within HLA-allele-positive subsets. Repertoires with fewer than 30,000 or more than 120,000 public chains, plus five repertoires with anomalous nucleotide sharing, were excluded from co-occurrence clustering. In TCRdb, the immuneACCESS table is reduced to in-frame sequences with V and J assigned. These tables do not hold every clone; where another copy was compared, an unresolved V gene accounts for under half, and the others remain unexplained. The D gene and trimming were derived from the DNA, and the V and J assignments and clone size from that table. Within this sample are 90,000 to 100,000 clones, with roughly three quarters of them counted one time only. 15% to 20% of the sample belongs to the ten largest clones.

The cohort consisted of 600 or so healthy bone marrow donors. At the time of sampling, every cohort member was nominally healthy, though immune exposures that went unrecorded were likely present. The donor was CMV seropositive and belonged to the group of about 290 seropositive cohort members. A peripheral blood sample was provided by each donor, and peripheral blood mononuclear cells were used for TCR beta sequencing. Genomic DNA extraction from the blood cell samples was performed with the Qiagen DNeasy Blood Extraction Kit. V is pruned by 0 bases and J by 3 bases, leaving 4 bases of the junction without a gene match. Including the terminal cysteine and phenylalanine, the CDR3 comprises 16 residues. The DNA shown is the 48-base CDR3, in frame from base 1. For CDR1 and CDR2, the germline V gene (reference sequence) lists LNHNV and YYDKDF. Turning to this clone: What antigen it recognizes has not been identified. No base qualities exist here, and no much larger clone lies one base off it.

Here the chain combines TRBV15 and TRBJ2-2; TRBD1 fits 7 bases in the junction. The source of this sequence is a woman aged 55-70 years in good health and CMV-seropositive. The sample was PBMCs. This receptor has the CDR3 CATSREGGAYTGELFF. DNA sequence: TGTGCCACCAGCAGAGAAGGGGGCGCTTACACCGGGGAGCTGTTTTTT.